This T cell receptor (beta chain) was retrieved from a study of control samples from healthy donors and cancer patients. Data came from immunoSEQ multiplex PCR; TCRdb stores just in-frame clones and leaves some out. The table records 65,000 to 90,000 clones, about 90% of them present only once. Trimming shortened V by 5 bases and J by 7 bases, and 15 bases separated the two germline ends. The CDR3 totals 13 residues. Per germline, CDR1 WNHNN and CDR2 SYGVQD (reference sequence). Sequencing used blood. The V call is TRBV10-1, the J call TRBJ2-7, with D possibly matching TRBD1 (6 bases). The source is a middle-aged man in good health. The CDR3 region is CASSSYRAGEQYF. CDR3 coding DNA: TGCGCCAGCAGTTCCTACAGGGCTGGGGAGCAGTACTTC.